This paragraph covers one T cell receptor (beta chain) sequence. These data are taken from a study of blood T cell repertoires in COVID-19. About the study: PBMCs, B-cell-depleted T cells, or T cells were the source of the cDNA or gDNA that made up the material.

Sequencing was performed with immunoSEQ multiplex PCR; in TCRdb, only in-frame clones are kept and a portion is missing. This sample has 150,000 to 180,000 clones, with around 85% found just once. Germline CDR1 SGDLS, CDR2 YYNGEE. The CDR3 extends over 15 amino acids. V lost 4 bases, J lost 4 bases, and 6 bases stayed unmatched. Sequenced sample: peripheral blood. The chain couples TRBV9 to TRBJ2-2; 8 bases align to TRBD2. The sequence derives from a woman aged 55-69 years with acute or convalescent COVID-19. The CDR3 coding sequence is TGTGCCAGCAGCTCGCCGGGACTAGGCACCGGGGAGCTGTTTTTT. Residues: CASSSPGLGTGELFF.